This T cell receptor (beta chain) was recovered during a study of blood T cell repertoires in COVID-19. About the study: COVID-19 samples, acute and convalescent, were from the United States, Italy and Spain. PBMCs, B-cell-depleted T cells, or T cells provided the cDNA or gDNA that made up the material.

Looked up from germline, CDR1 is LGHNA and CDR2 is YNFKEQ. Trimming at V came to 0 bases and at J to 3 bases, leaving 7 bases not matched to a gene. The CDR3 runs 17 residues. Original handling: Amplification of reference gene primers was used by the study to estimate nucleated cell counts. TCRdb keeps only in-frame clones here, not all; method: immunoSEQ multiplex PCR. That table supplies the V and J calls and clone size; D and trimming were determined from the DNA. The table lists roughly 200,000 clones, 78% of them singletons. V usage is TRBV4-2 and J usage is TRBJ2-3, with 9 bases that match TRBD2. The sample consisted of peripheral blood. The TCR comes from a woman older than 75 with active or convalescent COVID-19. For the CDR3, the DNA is TGTGCCAGCAGCCAAGATCGGGGCGGGGGGGCGACAGATACGCAGTATTTT. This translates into CASSQDRGGGATDTQYF.